These 23 T cell receptor beta chains share one sample of origin, sequenced in a study of blood T cell repertoires in COVID-19 (TCRdb year 2020). Library preparation used the immunoSEQ multiplex PCR assay. In its TCRdb copy, this immuneACCESS table keeps in-frame sequences only and misses some clones. Where compared with another copy, unresolved V genes explain less than half of these, and the others have no known cause. The sample records fewer than 90,000 clones, 86% of which are singletons. The ten largest make up about 8.1% of the sample. Sequencing was performed on peripheral blood. These receptors were obtained from a man aged 30 to 39 with acute or convalescent COVID-19.

The V gene is TRBV30, the J gene TRBJ2-7; 12 bases map to TRBD2. The CDR3 has 13 residues. Germline lookup yields CDR1 GTSNPN and CDR2 SVGIG (reference sequence). With V trimmed by 3 bases and J by 9 bases, 6 bases remained unmatched. The CDR3 DNA sequence: TGTGCCTGGAGCGAGGGACTAGCGGGTAGGCAGTACTTC. This sequence encodes CAWSEGLAGRQYF.

This clone was detected only once. The J gene is TRBJ2-7, the V gene TRBV28; D may be TRBD2 (5 bases). Germline-derived CDR1 and CDR2 are MDHEN and SYDVKM. The ends were cut back, 6 bases at V and 3 bases at J, with 12 bases in the middle. CDR3 length: 13 residues. The CDR3 protein is CASSRSDLYEQYF. Written as DNA, the CDR3 is TGTGCCAGCAGCCGTAGCGACCTCTACGAGCAGTACTTC. Together with reference TRBV28 and TRBJ2-7, the CDR3 gives the full variable domain: DVKVTQSSRYLVKRTGEKVFLECVQDMDHENMFWYRQDPGLGLRLIYFSYDVKMKEKGDIPEGYSVSREKKERFSLILESASTNQTSMYLCASSRSDLYEQYFGPGTRLTVT.

The gene calls are TRBV6-5 and TRBJ2-5, with a weak D call TRBD2 (6 bases). Germline V lookup: CDR1 MNHEY, CDR2 SVGAGI. With 11 bases removed from V and 0 bases from J, the gap between germline ends came to 19 bases. The CDR3 consists of 15 residues. CDR3 in amino acids: CAGGTANWYQETQYF. The CDR3 nucleotides are TGTGCCGGGGGGACTGCCAATTGGTACCAAGAGACCCAGTACTTC.

DNA for the CDR3: TGTGCCAGCAGTGAGGCGACCGGGGTTTCACCCCTCCACTTT. This encodes CASSEATGVSPLHF. The rearrangement joins TRBV6-1 to TRBJ1-6; no reliable D call. Germline V gives CDR1 MNHNS, CDR2 SASEGT. The CDR3 covers 14 residues. The germline V and J ends were trimmed by 3 bases and 9 bases, with 12 bases remaining between them.

J is TRBJ2-2 and V is TRBV7-9; TRBD2 aligns across 7 bases. V was pared by 8 bases and J by 0 bases, with 3 bases of the junction left unmatched. CDR3 size: 14 residues. The germline V gene encodes CDR1 SEHNR and CDR2 FQNEAQ (reference sequence). Here the CDR3 reads CASLLAANTGELFF. The DNA for the CDR3 is TGTGCCAGCCTCCTAGCGGCGAACACCGGGGAGCTGTTTTTT. The full variable domain, completed using reference TRBV7-9 and TRBJ2-2, is DTGVSQNPRHKITKRGQNVTFRCDPISEHNRLYWYRQTLGQGPEFLTYFQNEAQLEKSRLLSDRFSAERPKGSFSTLEIQRTEQGDSAMYLCASLLAANTGELFFGEGSRLTVL.

This chain connects TRBV20-1 to TRBJ2-7; maybe TRBD2 (5 bases). Per the germline V gene, CDR1 is DFQATT and CDR2 is SNEGSKA (reference sequence). The CDR3 is 11 amino acids. The germline V and J ends were trimmed by 7 bases and 0 bases, with 7 bases remaining between them. The CDR3 bases are TGCAGTGGGGAGAACTCCTACGAGCAGTACTTC. Its protein product is CSGENSYEQYF.

The V call is TRBV4-1, the J call TRBJ2-2, with 11 bases fitting TRBD2. The ends lost 3 bases at V and 7 bases at J; junction bases unmatched: 10. The CDR3 runs to 17 residues. Germline V gene sequence: CDR1 MGHRA, CDR2 YSYEKL. This chain's CDR3 is CASSHLLAGVRVGELFF. As DNA, the CDR3 is TGCGCCAGCAGCCATCTACTAGCGGGAGTAAGAGTCGGGGAGCTGTTTTTT.

This clone was seen only a few times. The DNA is left out, because the CDR3 cannot be placed on it with certainty; the CDR3 is given as TCRdb lists it. This sequence joins TRBV5-1 and TRBJ2-5; TRBD2 was called by the table and not checked on the DNA. CDR1 SGHRS and CDR2 YFSETQ come from the germline V gene. With termini counted, the CDR3 has 15 amino acids. The CDR3 loop is CASSFGSGGVETQYF.

The chain combines TRBV7-2 with TRBJ2-5, with 8 bases fitting TRBD2. Per the germline V gene, CDR1 is SGHTA and CDR2 is FQGNSA. V lost 7 bases to trimming and J lost 5 bases; unmatched junction nucleotides: 12. This CDR3 has 15 amino acids. This CDR3 reads CASNSRTSSAETQYF. CDR3 bases: TGTGCCAGCAATAGTAGGACTAGCTCGGCGGAGACCCAGTACTTC.

The chain links TRBV10-1 to TRBJ1-1; the D gene is possibly TRBD1 (6 bases). Germline V CDR1 and CDR2: WNHNN, SYGVQD (reference sequence). The CDR3 loop spans 14 amino acids. Deletions cut 10 bases from V and 2 bases from J, with 17 bases between. Here the CDR3 DNA reads TGCGCCAAAACGGGACATGCGTCAAACACTGAAGCTTTCTTT. Translation: CAKTGHASNTEAFF.

This chain connects TRBV19 to TRBJ2-1; the match to TRBD2 covers 13 bases. Germline lookup yields CDR1 LNHDA and CDR2 SQIVND (reference sequence). CDR3 length equals 16 residues. J gave up 8 bases and V 7 bases, and 11 bases lay outside the gene matches. The CDR3 region is CASMPRTSGREYEQFF. CDR3 DNA sequence: TGTGCCAGTATGCCCCGGACTAGCGGGAGAGAATATGAGCAGTTCTTC. The variable domain in full, with the rest retrieved from reference TRBV19 and TRBJ2-1, is DGGITQSPKYLFRKEGQNVTLSCEQNLNHDAMYWYRQDPGQGLRLIYYSQIVNDFQKGDIAEGYSVSREKKESFPLTVTSAQKNPTAFYLCASMPRTSGREYEQFFGPGTRLTVL.

The chain uses TRBV24-1 and TRBJ2-3; 10 bases map to TRBD1. This CDR3 has 17 residues. The germline gives CDR1 KGHDR, CDR2 SFDVKD. V shed 4 bases, J shed 5 bases, and the junction held 11 bases outside the gene matches. CDR3 region: CATSEPPGQGSVDTQYF. Written as DNA, the CDR3 is TGTGCCACCAGTGAGCCCCCGGGACAGGGGAGTGTAGATACGCAGTATTTT.

This clone was recorded a few times. The chain employs TRBV11-1 and TRBJ1-1; D is uncertain. The V and J ends lost 5 bases and 0 bases respectively, with 13 bases between them. The CDR3 is 15 residues long. CDR1 is SGHAT, CDR2 FQDESV, per germline (reference sequence). CDR3 protein: CASSERGLMNTEAFF. The CDR3 DNA follows: TGTGCCAGCAGCGAAAGAGGGTTAATGAACACTGAAGCTTTCTTT. Full variable domain (remainder filled in from reference TRBV11-1 and TRBJ1-1): EAEVAQSPRYKITEKSQAVAFWCDPISGHATLYWYRQILGQGPELLVQFQDESVVDDSQLPKDRFSAERLKGVDSTLKIQPAELGDSAMYLCASSERGLMNTEAFFGQGTRLTVV.

This clone showed up just once. The chain employs TRBV24-1 and TRBJ2-2, with a weak D call TRBD1 (5 bases). The germline V gene encodes CDR1 KGHDR and CDR2 SFDVKD. Trimming shortened V by 3 bases and J by 3 bases, and 16 bases separated the two germline ends. The CDR3 sequence is 17 residues long. DNA of the CDR3: TGTGCCACCAGTGATCCCTCCGGGTCAGGGTACACCGGGGAGCTGTTTTTT. Amino acids: CATSDPSGSGYTGELFF.

The chain uses TRBV14 and TRBJ2-7; 11 bases are shared with TRBD1. The CDR3 is made up of 14 amino acids. Unmatched junction bases numbered 5, after V lost 2 bases and J lost 8 bases. In germline, CDR1 is SGHDN, CDR2 FVKESK. CDR3 coding DNA: TGTGCCAGCAGCCAAATCGGGACAGGGGGGAAGCAGTACTTC. Its protein product is CASSQIGTGGKQYF.

This sequence joins TRBV30 and TRBJ2-7; 11 bases agree with TRBD2. The CDR3 loop spans 15 amino acids. The ends lost 1 base at V and 2 bases at J; junction bases unmatched: 4. The germline CDR1 and CDR2 sequences are GTSNPN and SVGIG (reference sequence). CDR3 in amino acids: CAWSALAGGTYEQYF. The CDR3 coding sequence is TGTGCCTGGAGTGCCTTAGCGGGAGGGACCTACGAGCAGTACTTC.

The chain has TRBV6-2 or TRBV6-3 and TRBJ2-5; D unresolved. Trimming stripped 5 bases from V and 5 bases from J, with 12 bases between. Germline CDR1 is MNHEY and CDR2 is SVGEGT. The CDR3 extends over 13 amino acids. The CDR3 region is CASSATILETQYF. DNA of the CDR3: TGTGCCAGCAGTGCAACTATTCTCGAGACCCAGTACTTC.

The chain uses TRBV6-5 and TRBJ1-5; the D gene is possibly TRBD1 (5 bases). The germline V and J ends were trimmed by 5 bases and 7 bases, with 12 bases remaining between them. Germline values: CDR1 MNHEY, CDR2 SVGAGI. This CDR3 region has 13 residues. The CDR3 bases are TGTGCCAGCAGTCGGGGGACGAAACAGCCCCAGCATTTT. Translated: CASSRGTKQPQHF.

The rearrangement uses TRBV7-2 and TRBJ2-1; possible D gene TRBD2, 5 bases. Trimming removed 1 base at V and 4 bases at J, with 11 bases between. The germline CDR1 and CDR2 sequences are SGHTA and FQGNSA. The length of the CDR3 is 15 residues. The CDR3 DNA is TGTGCCAGCAGCTTAGGCGGGTCAGAGTACAATGAGCAGTTCTTC. Protein: CASSLGGSEYNEQFF.

The chain carries TRBV18 and TRBJ1-6; D is unclear. The CDR3 runs to 14 residues. Trimming left V 2 bases short and J 5 bases short, with 7 bases between. Germline-derived CDR1 and CDR2 are KGHSH and LQKENI. As DNA, the CDR3 is TGTGCCAGCTCACCAAACCGGGATAATTCACCCCTCCACTTT. Translating it yields CASSPNRDNSPLHF.

The chain carries TRBV6-5 and TRBJ2-7, with 10 bases aligning to TRBD2. Germline V lookup: CDR1 MNHEY, CDR2 SVGAGI. The length of the CDR3 is 14 residues. V gave up 8 bases and J gave up 0 bases; unmatched junction bases: 4. CDR3 sequence: CASRSGRNSYEQYF. CDR3 coding DNA: TGTGCCAGCCGTAGCGGGAGGAACTCCTACGAGCAGTACTTC.

The chain has TRBV5-1 and TRBJ2-7; 7 nucleotides line up with TRBD2. The V gene end was trimmed by 0 bases and the J gene end by 7 bases; junction bases not matched to a gene: 10. Looked up from germline, CDR1 is SGHRS and CDR2 is YFSETQ. The CDR3 covers 15 residues. CDR3 DNA: TGCGCCAGCAGCTTGGCTGGTAGCGGGTCGGGGGAGCAGTACTTC. Protein sequence: CASSLAGSGSGEQYF.

The V and J genes are TRBV11-2 and TRBJ1-6; D possibly corresponds to TRBD1 (6 bases). The CDR3 extends over 16 amino acids. Trimming cost V 3 bases and J 4 bases, with 13 bases left between them. Germline V gene lookup returns CDR1 SGHAT and CDR2 FQNNGV. This CDR3 is CASSFSAGAYNSPLHF. The CDR3 DNA reads as TGTGCCAGCAGCTTTTCGGCAGGGGCTTATAATTCACCCCTCCACTTT. Filled out from reference TRBV11-2 and TRBJ1-6, the complete variable domain reads EAGVAQSPRYKIIEKRQSVAFWCNPISGHATLYWYQQILGQGPKLLIQFQNNGVVDDSQLPKDRFSAERLKGVDSTLKIQPAKLEDSAVYLCASSFSAGAYNSPLHFGNGTRLTVT.